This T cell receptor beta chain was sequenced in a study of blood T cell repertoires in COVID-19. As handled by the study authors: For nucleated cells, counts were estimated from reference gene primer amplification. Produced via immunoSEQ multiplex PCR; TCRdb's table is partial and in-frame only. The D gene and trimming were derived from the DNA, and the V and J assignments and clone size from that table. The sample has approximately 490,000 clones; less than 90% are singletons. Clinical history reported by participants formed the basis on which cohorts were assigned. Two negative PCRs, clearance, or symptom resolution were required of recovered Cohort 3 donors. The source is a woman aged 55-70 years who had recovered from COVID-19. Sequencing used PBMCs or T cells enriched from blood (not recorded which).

As DNA, the CDR3 is TGTGCCAGCAGCTCGGCCGTGACAGAGAACACTGAAGCTTTCTTT. Protein: CASSSAVTENTEAFF. This rearrangement joins TRBV5-4 to TRBJ1-1; TRBD1 might be the D (5 bases). The CDR3 covers 15 residues. CDR1 and CDR2 from the germline V gene are SGHNT and YYREEE (reference sequence). Trimming left V 3 bases short and J 1 base short, with 13 bases between.